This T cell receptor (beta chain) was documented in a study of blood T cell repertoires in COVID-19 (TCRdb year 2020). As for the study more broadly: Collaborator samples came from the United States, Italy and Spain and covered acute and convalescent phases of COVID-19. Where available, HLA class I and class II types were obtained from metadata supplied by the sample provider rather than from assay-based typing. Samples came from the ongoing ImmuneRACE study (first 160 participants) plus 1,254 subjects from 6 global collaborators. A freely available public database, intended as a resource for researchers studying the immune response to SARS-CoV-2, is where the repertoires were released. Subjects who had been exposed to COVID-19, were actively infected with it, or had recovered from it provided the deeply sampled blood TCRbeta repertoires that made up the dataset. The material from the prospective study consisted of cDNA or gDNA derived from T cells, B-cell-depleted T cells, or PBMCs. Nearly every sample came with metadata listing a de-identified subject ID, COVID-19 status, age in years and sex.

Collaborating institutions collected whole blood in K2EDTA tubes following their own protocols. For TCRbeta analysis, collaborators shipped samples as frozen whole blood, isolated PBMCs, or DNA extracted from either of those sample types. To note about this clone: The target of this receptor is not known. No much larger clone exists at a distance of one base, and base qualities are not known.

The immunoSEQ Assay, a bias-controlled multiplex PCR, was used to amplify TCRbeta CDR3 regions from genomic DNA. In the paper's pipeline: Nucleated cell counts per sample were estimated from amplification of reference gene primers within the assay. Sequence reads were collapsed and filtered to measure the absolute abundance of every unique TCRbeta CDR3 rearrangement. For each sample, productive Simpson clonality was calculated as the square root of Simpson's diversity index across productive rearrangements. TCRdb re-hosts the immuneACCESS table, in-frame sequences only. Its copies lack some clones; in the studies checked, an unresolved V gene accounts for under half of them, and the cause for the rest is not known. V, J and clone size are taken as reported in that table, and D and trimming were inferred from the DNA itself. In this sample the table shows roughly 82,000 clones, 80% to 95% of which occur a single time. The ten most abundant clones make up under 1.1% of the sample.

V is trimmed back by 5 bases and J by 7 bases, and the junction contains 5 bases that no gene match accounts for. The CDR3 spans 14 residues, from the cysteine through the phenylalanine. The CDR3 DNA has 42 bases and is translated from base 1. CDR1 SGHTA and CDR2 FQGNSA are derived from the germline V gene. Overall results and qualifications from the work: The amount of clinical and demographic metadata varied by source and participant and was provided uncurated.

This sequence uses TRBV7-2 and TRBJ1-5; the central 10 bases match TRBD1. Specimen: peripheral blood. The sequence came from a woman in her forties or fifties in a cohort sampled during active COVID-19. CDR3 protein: CASSLGQGGQPQHF. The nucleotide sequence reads TGTGCCAGCAGCCTCGGACAGGGGGGACAGCCCCAGCATTTT.